The 8 T cell receptor beta chains reported below all come from one sample, sequenced in a study of shared clonotypes between healthy human individuals. Naive CD8 cells lacked CD45RO and underwent positive selection for CCR7, leaving out terminally differentiated effector memory CD45RA+ cells. The method was immunoSEQ multiplex PCR; TCRdb's version includes in-frame clones alone and lacks a portion of them. The data contain some 2,100,000 clones, roughly 91% of them singletons. The sequencing sample was made of naive CD8+ T cells from PBMCs. The receptors come from a man younger than 35 in good health. Some clones in this sample may be carry-over from other donors' samples.

The chain combines TRBV29-1 with TRBJ2-5; D is ambiguous. V was shortened by 1 base and J by 0 bases, with 6 bases between the two germline ends. The germline gives CDR1 SQVTM, CDR2 ANQGSEA. This CDR3 is 13 amino acids long. CDR3 bases: TGCAGCGTTGAAGGACCCAACCAAGAGACCCAGTACTTC. It is translated as CSVEGPNQETQYF. Full variable domain (missing parts from reference TRBV29-1 and TRBJ2-5): SAVISQKPSRDICQRGTSLTIQCQVDSQVTMMFWYRQQPGQSLTLIATANQGSEATYESGFVIDKFPISRPNLTFSTLTVSNMSPEDSSIYLCSVEGPNQETQYFGPGTRLLVL.

The chain couples TRBV14 to TRBJ1-1; 9 bases are shared with TRBD1. Germline assignment: CDR1 SGHDN and CDR2 FVKESK. V gave up 4 bases and J gave up 3 bases; unmatched junction bases: 6. This CDR3 is 15 amino acids long. This CDR3 reads CASSPLQGADTEAFF. CDR3 in DNA: TGTGCCAGCAGCCCACTACAGGGGGCGGACACTGAAGCTTTCTTT. The full variable domain, its missing parts supplied by reference TRBV14 and TRBJ1-1, is EAGVTQFPSHSVIEKGQTVTLRCDPISGHDNLYWYRRVMGKEIKFLLHFVKESKQDESGMPNNRFLAERTGGTYSTLKVQPAELEDSGVYFCASSPLQGADTEAFFGQGTRLTVV.

The chain links TRBV7-8 to TRBJ2-1, with 7 bases fitting TRBD1. The germline CDR1 and CDR2 sequences are SGHVS and FQNEAQ. The CDR3 is made up of 16 amino acids. V lost 3 bases to trimming and J lost 1 base; unmatched junction nucleotides: 6. The CDR3 loop is CASSFAKGASYNEQFF. The CDR3 DNA follows: TGTGCCAGCAGCTTCGCTAAGGGGGCGTCCTACAATGAGCAGTTCTTC.

This clone was observed once. The chain uses TRBV10-3 and TRBJ2-7; 15 positions match TRBD2. Germline V gives CDR1 ENHRY, CDR2 SYGVKD. V lost 3 bases, J lost 6 bases, and 9 bases stayed unmatched. The CDR3 runs 17 residues. The CDR3 DNA sequence: TGTGCCATCAGTGAAACTCCGGGACTAGCGGGAGGTAGCGAGCAGTACTTC. Its protein product is CAISETPGLAGGSEQYF.

The gene calls are TRBV11-2 and TRBJ2-2; D tentatively reads TRBD1 or TRBD2 (6 bases each). V was pared by 3 bases and J by 5 bases, with 25 bases between. Germline values: CDR1 SGHAT, CDR2 FQNNGV. The CDR3 is made up of 19 amino acids. CDR3 loop: CASSFPRSRGGLLTGELFF. CDR3 DNA: TGTGCCAGCAGCTTCCCCAGGAGCAGGGGAGGACTGCTTACCGGGGAGCTGTTTTTT.

The CDR3 reads CASSYSVGQEYYEQYF. CDR3 nucleotides: TGTGCCAGCAGTTACTCAGTCGGACAGGAATACTACGAGCAGTACTTC. The rearrangement links TRBV6-5 to TRBJ2-7, with 7 bases lining up with TRBD1. The length of the CDR3 is 16 residues. The germline gives CDR1 MNHEY, CDR2 SVGAGI. V dropped 0 bases and J dropped 3; count of bases not matched to a gene: 8.

V usage is TRBV25-1 and J usage is TRBJ1-2, with D possibly TRBD1 on 5 matching bases. The CDR3 extends over 17 amino acids. CDR1 is MGHDK, CDR2 SYGVNS, per germline. V was trimmed by 0 bases and J by 8 bases, leaving 22 bases between them. DNA of the CDR3: TGTGCCAGCAGTGAATATATCCCGGGTCAAAGAACAGGAGGCTACACCTTC. Translation gives CASSEYIPGQRTGGYTF.

The chain carries TRBV28 and TRBJ2-3; D gene unclear. CDR3 length: 12 amino acids. Trimming shortened V by 1 base and J by 4 bases, and 3 bases separated the two germline ends. Germline CDR1 reads MDHEN; CDR2 reads SYDVKM. The CDR3 DNA sequence: TGTGCCAGCAGTTTATTGGCAGATACGCAGTATTTT. It codes for CASSLLADTQYF.